The present T cell receptor (beta chain) was sequenced within a study of blood T cells in healthy people across ages. Study findings and constraints: When one million T cells were used, diversity estimates were thought to be underestimates.

Combining a sample-barcoded 5' primer with a J-beta primer mix, a second PCR ran for roughly 7 to 12 cycles. TCRdb re-analysed the 5' RACE reads in MiXCR, keeping a single row per CDR3 protein. The sample has about 1.1 million distinct CDR3 sequences, under 40% seen once. At least ten counts were recorded for this clonotype. Antigen unknown. The specimen sequenced was blood. The TCR was taken from a young man in good health.

For the CDR3, the DNA is TGTGCCAGCAGTTTATCACGGACAGGGGACTCCTACGAGCAGTACTTC. It encodes CASSLSRTGDSYEQYF. The chain has TRBV12-3 or TRBV12-4 and TRBJ2-7; 9 bases align to TRBD1. J lost 0 bases, V lost 2 bases, and 5 bases had no gene match. CDR3 length: 16 residues.